This TCR beta chain was captured in a study of OX40 agonist ivuxolimab in advanced cancers. The data were produced by immunoSEQ multiplex PCR, yet TCRdb's version contains in-frame clones alone and is incomplete. The sample lists 45,000 to 50,000 clones; 75% to 85% were seen once. V lost 0 bases and J lost 3; bases outside the gene matches: 3. CDR3 length equals 15 residues. In germline, CDR1 is SGHRS, CDR2 YFSETQ. Sequenced material: CD4+ or CD8+ T cells sorted from blood, taken in a trial of the OX40 agonist ivuxolimab. The source of this sequence is an adult with an advanced solid tumor such as melanoma, head and neck, liver or kidney cancer. The V call is TRBV5-1, the J call TRBJ2-7, with 10 bases aligning to TRBD1. The CDR3 spells CASSLVRTGGYEQYF. The CDR3 bases are TGCGCCAGCAGCTTGGTACGGACAGGGGGCTACGAGCAGTACTTC.